The rows below give T cell receptor beta chains drawn from one sample of a study of somatic mutations in cytotoxic T cells in rheumatoid arthritis. The method was immunoSEQ multiplex PCR; TCRdb's version includes in-frame clones alone and lacks a portion of them. The data contain roughly 18,000 clones, about 73% of them singletons. Sequencing input: CD8+ T cells sorted from blood. The receptors stem from a woman aged 55-69 years in good health. Each CDR3 is given with its conserved first and last residue. D genes are given only for firm matches. The size entry is marked missing in some rows and otherwise reads once, few, many or a size class.

V	D	size	J	length	CDR3	DNA
TRBV27	TRBD2	.	TRBJ2-3	15	CASSLSGGHPDTQYF	TGTGCCAGCAGTTTGTCGGGAGGGCACCCAGATACGCAGTATTTT
TRBV6-5	TRBD1	.	TRBJ2-7	14	CASTRTGLSYEQYF	TGTGCCAGCACCAGGACAGGTCTGTCCTACGAGCAGTACTTC
TRBV5-4	TRBD1	.	TRBJ2-2	15	CASSLAGQGPGELFF	TGTGCCAGCAGCTTGGCAGGACAGGGGCCCGGGGAGCTGTTTTTT
TRBV7-9	.	.	TRBJ2-1	14	CASSLGDAYNEQFF	TGTGCCAGCAGCCTAGGGGATGCCTACAATGAGCAGTTCTTC
TRBV11-2	TRBD2	.	TRBJ2-1	17	CASSLEGGGFSYNEQFF	TGTGCCAGCAGCTTAGAGGGCGGGGGGTTCTCCTACAATGAGCAGTTCTTC
TRBV6-5	.	.	TRBJ2-5	11	CASSFQETQYF	TGTGCCAGCAGTTTTCAAGAGACCCAGTACTTC
TRBV14	.	.	TRBJ1-1	16	CASSHKFRGGNTEAFF	TGTGCCAGCAGCCACAAATTTAGGGGGGGGAACACTGAAGCTTTCTTT
TRBV6-1	.	.	TRBJ2-2	14	CASSPGVGTGELFF	TGTGCCAGCAGTCCGGGAGTCGGCACCGGGGAGCTGTTTTTT
TRBV27	.	medium-sized	TRBJ1-6	14	CASSLTGLGSPLHF	TGTGCCAGCAGTTTAACAGGGTTGGGATCACCCCTCCACTTT
TRBV15	.	few	TRBJ1-2	15	CATSRDGLANYGYTF	TGTGCCACCAGCAGGGACGGCCTAGCTAACTATGGCTACACCTTC
TRBV6-5	.	.	TRBJ2-2	12	CASRRDTGELFF	TGTGCCAGCAGACGCGACACCGGGGAGCTGTTTTTT
TRBV29-1	.	.	TRBJ1-1	14	CSVDRGVMNTEAFF	TGCAGCGTTGACAGGGGAGTCATGAACACTGAAGCTTTCTTT
TRBV11-2	.	.	TRBJ1-1	15	CASSLSQGFGTEAFF	TGTGCCAGCAGCTTATCCCAGGGATTTGGCACTGAAGCTTTCTTT
TRBV6-5	.	.	TRBJ1-1	11	CASSSDTEAFF	TGTGCCAGCAGTTCAGACACTGAAGCTTTCTTT
TRBV6-5	TRBD2	once	TRBJ2-1	14	CASRLAGPDNEQFF	TGTGCCAGCAGGCTAGCGGGGCCCGACAATGAGCAGTTCTTC
TRBV4-1	.	few	TRBJ1-2	11	CASSQAGGYTF	TGCGCCAGCAGCCAAGCGGGTGGCTACACCTTC
TRBV4-1	TRBD1	.	TRBJ1-4	20	CASSQVPLRDRVIPNEKLFF	TGCGCCAGCAGCCAAGTACCCCTCAGGGACAGGGTAATTCCTAATGAAAAACTGTTTTTT
TRBV19	TRBD1	few	TRBJ1-5	15	CASTPSGTANQPQHF	TGTGCCAGTACCCCGTCCGGGACAGCCAATCAGCCCCAGCATTTT
TRBV13	TRBD1	few	TRBJ2-7	13	CASSSGQGPEQYF	TGTGCCAGCAGCTCGGGACAGGGGCCCGAGCAGTACTTC
TRBV15	.	.	TRBJ1-5	16	CATSRGSDGSNQPQHF	TGTGCCACCAGCAGAGGATCAGACGGGAGCAATCAGCCCCAGCATTTT
TRBV11-2	.	.	TRBJ2-7	14	CASSSDFLGYEQYF	TGTGCCAGCAGCTCCGACTTTCTTGGATACGAGCAGTACTTC
TRBV19	TRBD2	few	TRBJ2-2	19	CASSIRLAGIGGAAGELFF	TGTGCCAGTAGTATCCGACTAGCGGGGATCGGAGGAGCGGCCGGGGAGCTGTTTTTT
TRBV13	TRBD2	.	TRBJ2-7	16	CASSSGGTSGRIEQYF	TGTGCCAGCAGCTCAGGGGGGACTAGCGGGAGGATCGAGCAGTACTTC
TRBV7-6	.	.	TRBJ1-4	15	CASSSSGPPNEKLFF	TGTGCCAGCAGCTCATCCGGGCCTCCGAATGAAAAACTGTTTTTT
TRBV4-1	.	.	TRBJ2-7	14	CASSQVVQFGEQYF	TGCGCCAGCAGCCAAGTCGTCCAGTTCGGCGAGCAGTACTTC
TRBV6-4	TRBD1	.	TRBJ2-1	17	CASSDSTGFSSYNEQFF	TGTGCCAGCAGTGACTCGACAGGGTTTAGCTCCTACAATGAGCAGTTCTTC
TRBV5-1	.	.	TRBJ1-1	17	CASSFRDRTMGNTEAFF	TGCGCCAGCAGCTTCCGGGACCGCACTATGGGGAACACTGAAGCTTTCTTT
TRBV19	TRBD2	.	TRBJ2-3	16	CASSMAAGGSADTQYF	TGTGCCAGTAGTATGGCAGCGGGGGGGTCGGCTGATACGCAGTATTTT
TRBV5-4	.	.	TRBJ1-4	14	CASSHRDTREKLFF	TGTGCCAGCAGCCATCGGGACACCCGTGAAAAACTGTTTTTT